This T cell receptor (beta chain) was captured by sequencing in a study of blood T cell repertoires in COVID-19. At the level of the study: COVID-19 samples, acute and convalescent, were from the United States, Italy and Spain. PBMCs, B-cell-depleted T cells, or T cells were the source of the cDNA or gDNA that made up the material.

The J segment lost 5 bases and the V segment lost 0 bases, leaving 8 bases of the junction unmatched. The CDR3 sequence is 18 residues long. Germline-derived CDR1 and CDR2 are MGHRA and YSYEKL. Participant-given clinical history determined each cohort assignment. Original methodology: Reference gene primer amplification gave estimated nucleated cell counts. Measured with immunoSEQ multiplex PCR; TCRdb has only the in-frame clones, and not every one. V and J calls and clone size are copied from that table; D and trimming were computed from the DNA. Among hundreds of thousands of clones listed, nearly 90% were seen once.

The specimen sequenced was PBMCs or T cells enriched from blood (not recorded which). The rearrangement links TRBV4-1 to TRBJ2-1; 12 bases line up with TRBD2. This receptor was identified in a woman under 30 with acute COVID-19. The CDR3 bases are TGCGCCAGCAGCCAAGAAGGGACTAGCGGGCTAAGAGACAATGAGCAGTTCTTC. Amino acid sequence: CASSQEGTSGLRDNEQFF.